Described below is a single T cell receptor (beta chain) sequence and its context. Germline V CDR1 and CDR2: MDHEN, SYDVKM. The V end lost 2 bases, the J end lost 0 bases, and 11 bases lay between the germline ends. This CDR3 region has 16 residues. Repertoires were generated with immunoSEQ multiplex PCR, while TCRdb's copy carries only in-frame clones and drops some. Among about 220,000 clones listed, 75% to 85% were seen once. The data belong to a study of blood T cell repertoires in COVID-19. Study at large: From the United States, Italy and Spain came samples of acute and convalescent COVID-19. Sources were T cells, B-cell-depleted T cells, or PBMCs; the material itself was cDNA or gDNA.

The TCR comes from a middle-aged man with active or convalescent COVID-19. The sequenced sample was peripheral blood. The chain combines TRBV28 with TRBJ1-5; perhaps TRBD1 as D (6 bases). The CDR3 spells CASSLIRGLSNQPQHF. The CDR3 DNA reads TGTGCCAGCAGTTTAATCAGGGGTCTTAGCAATCAGCCCCAGCATTTT.